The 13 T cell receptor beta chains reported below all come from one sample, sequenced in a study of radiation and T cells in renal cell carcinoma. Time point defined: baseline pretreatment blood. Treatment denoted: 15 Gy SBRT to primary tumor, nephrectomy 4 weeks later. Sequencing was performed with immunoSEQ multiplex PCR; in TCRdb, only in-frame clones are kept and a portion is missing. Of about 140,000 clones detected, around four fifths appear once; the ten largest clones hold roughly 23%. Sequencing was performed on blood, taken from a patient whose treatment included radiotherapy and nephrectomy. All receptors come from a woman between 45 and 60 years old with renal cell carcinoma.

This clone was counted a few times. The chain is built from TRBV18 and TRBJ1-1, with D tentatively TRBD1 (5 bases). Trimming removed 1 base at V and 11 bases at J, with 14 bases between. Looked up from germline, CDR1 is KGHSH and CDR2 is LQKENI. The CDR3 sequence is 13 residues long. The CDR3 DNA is TGTGCCAGCTCACCACGAGGTGGGGACCATGCTTTCTTT. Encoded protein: CASSPRGGDHAFF.

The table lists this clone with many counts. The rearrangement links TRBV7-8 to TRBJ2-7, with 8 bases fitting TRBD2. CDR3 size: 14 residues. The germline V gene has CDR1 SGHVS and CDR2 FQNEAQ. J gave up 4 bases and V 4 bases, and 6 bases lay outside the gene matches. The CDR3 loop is CASSSEGLGYEQYF. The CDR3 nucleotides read TGTGCCAGCAGCTCGGAGGGACTAGGATACGAGCAGTACTTC. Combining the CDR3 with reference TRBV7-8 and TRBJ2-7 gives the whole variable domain GAGVSQSPRYKVAKRGQDVALRCDPISGHVSLFWYQQALGQGPEFLTYFQNEAQLDKSGLPSDRFFAERPEGSVSTLKIQRTQQEDSAVYLCASSSEGLGYEQYFGPGTRLTVT.

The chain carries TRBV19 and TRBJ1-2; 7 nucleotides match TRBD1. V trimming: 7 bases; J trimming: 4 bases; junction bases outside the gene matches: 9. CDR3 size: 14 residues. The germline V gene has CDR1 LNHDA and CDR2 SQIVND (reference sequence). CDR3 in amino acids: CASKKQGSAYGYTF. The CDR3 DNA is TGTGCCAGTAAAAAACAGGGGTCTGCCTATGGCTACACCTTC.

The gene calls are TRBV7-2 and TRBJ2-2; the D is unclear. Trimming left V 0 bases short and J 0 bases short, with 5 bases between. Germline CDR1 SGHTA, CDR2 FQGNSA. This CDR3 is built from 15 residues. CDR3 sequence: CASSLADANTGELFF. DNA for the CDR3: TGTGCCAGCAGCTTAGCGGACGCGAACACCGGGGAGCTGTTTTTT.

The CDR3 protein is CASSPRTVPSPYEQYF. As DNA, the CDR3 is TGTGCCAGCAGCCCCCGGACCGTCCCTAGTCCCTACGAGCAGTACTTC. The chain has TRBV9 and TRBJ2-7; D call uncertain. The CDR3 has 16 amino acids. V lost 4 bases, J lost 2 bases, and 19 bases lay in between. Germline-derived CDR1 and CDR2 are SGDLS and YYNGEE.

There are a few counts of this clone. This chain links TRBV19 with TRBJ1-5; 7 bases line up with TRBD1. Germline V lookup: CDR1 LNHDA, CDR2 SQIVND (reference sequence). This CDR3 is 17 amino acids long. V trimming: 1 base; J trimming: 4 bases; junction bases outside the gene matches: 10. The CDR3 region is CASSIADHRGRNQPQHF. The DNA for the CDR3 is TGTGCCAGTAGTATAGCCGACCACAGGGGTCGGAATCAGCCCCAGCATTTT. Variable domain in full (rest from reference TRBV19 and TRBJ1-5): DGGITQSPKYLFRKEGQNVTLSCEQNLNHDAMYWYRQDPGQGLRLIYYSQIVNDFQKGDIAEGYSVSREKKESFPLTVTSAQKNPTAFYLCASSIADHRGRNQPQHFGDGTRLSIL.

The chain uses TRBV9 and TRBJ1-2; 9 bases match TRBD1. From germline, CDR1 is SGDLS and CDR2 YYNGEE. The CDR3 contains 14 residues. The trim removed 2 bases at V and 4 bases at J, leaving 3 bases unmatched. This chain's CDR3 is CASSVTGGLYGYTF. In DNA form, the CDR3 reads TGTGCCAGCAGCGTCACAGGGGGCCTCTATGGCTACACCTTC.

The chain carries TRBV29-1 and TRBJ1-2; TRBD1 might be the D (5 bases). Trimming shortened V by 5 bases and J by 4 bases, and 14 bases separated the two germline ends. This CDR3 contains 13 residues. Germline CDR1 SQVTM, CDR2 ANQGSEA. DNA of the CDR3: TGCAGCGTTTATACCGGGACGGTCTATGGCTACACCTTC. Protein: CSVYTGTVYGYTF.

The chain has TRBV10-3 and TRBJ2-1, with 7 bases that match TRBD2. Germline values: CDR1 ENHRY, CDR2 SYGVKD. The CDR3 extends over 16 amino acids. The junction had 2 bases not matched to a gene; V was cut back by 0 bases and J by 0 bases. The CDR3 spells CAISESGGSSYNEQFF. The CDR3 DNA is TGTGCCATCAGTGAGTCCGGCGGGAGCTCCTACAATGAGCAGTTCTTC.

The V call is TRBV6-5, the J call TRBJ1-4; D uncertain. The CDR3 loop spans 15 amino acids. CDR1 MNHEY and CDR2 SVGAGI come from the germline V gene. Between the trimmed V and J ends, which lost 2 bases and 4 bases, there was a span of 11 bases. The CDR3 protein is CASSYVRGFNEKLFF. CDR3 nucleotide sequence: TGTGCCAGCAGTTACGTGCGGGGATTTAATGAAAAACTGTTTTTT.

The CDR3 sequence: CASSRYDRLNTEAFF. Written as DNA, the CDR3 is TGCGCCAGCAGCCGATATGACAGGTTGAACACTGAAGCTTTCTTT. This sequence joins TRBV5-1 and TRBJ1-1; D may be TRBD1 (6 bases). CDR1 is SGHRS and CDR2 is YFSETQ in the germline V gene. The CDR3 length is 15 residues. Trimming removed 4 bases at V and 0 bases at J, with 13 bases between.

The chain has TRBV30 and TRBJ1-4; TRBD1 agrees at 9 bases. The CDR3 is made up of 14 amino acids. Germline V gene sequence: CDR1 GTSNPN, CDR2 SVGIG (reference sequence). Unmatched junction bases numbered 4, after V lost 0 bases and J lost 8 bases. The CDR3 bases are TGTGCCTGGAGTGTAAGGACAGGGGTAGAAAAACTGTTTTTT. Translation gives CAWSVRTGVEKLFF.

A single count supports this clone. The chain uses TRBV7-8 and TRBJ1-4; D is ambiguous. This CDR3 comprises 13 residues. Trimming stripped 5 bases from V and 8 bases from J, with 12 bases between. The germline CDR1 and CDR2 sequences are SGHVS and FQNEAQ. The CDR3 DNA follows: TGTGCCAGCAGCACTCTTTTAGGGGAAAAACTGTTTTTT. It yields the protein CASSTLLGEKLFF.